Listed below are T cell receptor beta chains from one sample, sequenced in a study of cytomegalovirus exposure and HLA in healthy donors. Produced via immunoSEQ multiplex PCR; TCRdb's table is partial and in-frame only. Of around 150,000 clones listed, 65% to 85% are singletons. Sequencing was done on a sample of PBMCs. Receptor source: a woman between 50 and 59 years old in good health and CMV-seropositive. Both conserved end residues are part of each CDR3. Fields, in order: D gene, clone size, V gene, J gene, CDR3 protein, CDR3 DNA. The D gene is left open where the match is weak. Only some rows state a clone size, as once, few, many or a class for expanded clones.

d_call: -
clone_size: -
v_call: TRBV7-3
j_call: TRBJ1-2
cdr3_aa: CASSLTARSWAGTYGYTF
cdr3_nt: TGTGCCAGCAGCTTAACTGCGAGGAGTTGGGCAGGGACTTATGGCTACACCTTC

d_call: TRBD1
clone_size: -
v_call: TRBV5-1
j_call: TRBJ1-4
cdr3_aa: CASSKDREGEKLFF
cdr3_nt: TGCGCCAGCAGCAAGGACAGGGAAGGTGAAAAACTGTTTTTT

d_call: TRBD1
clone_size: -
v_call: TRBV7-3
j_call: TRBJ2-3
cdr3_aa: CASSVSGGITDTQYF
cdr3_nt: TGTGCCAGCAGCGTCTCAGGGGGAATAACAGATACGCAGTATTTT

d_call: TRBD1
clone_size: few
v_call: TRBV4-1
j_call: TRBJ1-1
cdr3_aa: CASSQGRGRGNTEAFF
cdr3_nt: TGCGCCAGCAGCCAAGGGAGGGGGCGGGGGAACACTGAAGCTTTCTTT

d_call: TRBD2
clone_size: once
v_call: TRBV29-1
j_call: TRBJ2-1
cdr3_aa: CSTLGGASSYNEQFF
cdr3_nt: TGCAGCACCCTCGGGGGGGCCAGCTCCTACAATGAGCAGTTCTTC

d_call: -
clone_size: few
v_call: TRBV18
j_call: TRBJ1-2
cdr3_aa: CASSYPGVTNYGYTF
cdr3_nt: TGTGCCAGCTCATACCCGGGGGTGACTAACTATGGCTACACCTTC

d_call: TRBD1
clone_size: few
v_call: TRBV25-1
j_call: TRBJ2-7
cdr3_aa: CASSTPGQDTTSYEQYF
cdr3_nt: TGTGCCAGCAGTACTCCGGGACAGGATACTACCTCCTACGAGCAGTACTTC

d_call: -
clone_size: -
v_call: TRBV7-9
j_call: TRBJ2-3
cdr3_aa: CASSRLAGTDTQYF
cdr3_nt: TGTGCCAGCAGCCGACTGGCTGGAACAGATACGCAGTATTTT

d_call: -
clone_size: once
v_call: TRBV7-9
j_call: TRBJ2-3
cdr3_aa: CASSLSVGADTDTQYF
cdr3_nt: TGTGCCAGCAGCTTATCAGTGGGGGCGGACACAGATACGCAGTATTTT

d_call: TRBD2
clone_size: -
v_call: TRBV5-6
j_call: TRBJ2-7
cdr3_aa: CASSSTVAGAHMLYEQYF
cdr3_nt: TGTGCCAGCAGCTCGACAGTAGCGGGGGCTCACATGCTCTACGAGCAGTACTTC

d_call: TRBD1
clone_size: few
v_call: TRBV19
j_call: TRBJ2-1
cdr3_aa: CASSIDSGTAYNEQFF
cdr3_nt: TGTGCCAGTAGTATAGACTCCGGGACAGCCTACAATGAGCAGTTCTTC

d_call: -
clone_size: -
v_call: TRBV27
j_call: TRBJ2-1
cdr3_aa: CASSLSGGSYNEQFF
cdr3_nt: TGTGCCAGCAGTTTATCGGGGGGCTCCTACAATGAGCAGTTCTTC

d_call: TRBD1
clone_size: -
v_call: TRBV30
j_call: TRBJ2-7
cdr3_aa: CAWSVEGQGFF
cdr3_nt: TGTGCCTGGAGTGTAGAGGGACAGGGATTCTTC

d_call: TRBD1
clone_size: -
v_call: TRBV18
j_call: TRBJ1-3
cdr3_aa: CASSPNRGLNTIYF
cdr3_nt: TGTGCCAGCTCACCAAACAGGGGGCTGAACACCATATATTTT

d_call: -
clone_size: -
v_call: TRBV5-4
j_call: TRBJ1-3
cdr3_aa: CASSPGGGAGNTIYF
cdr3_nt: TGTGCCAGCAGCCCGGGAGGTGGGGCTGGAAACACCATATATTTT

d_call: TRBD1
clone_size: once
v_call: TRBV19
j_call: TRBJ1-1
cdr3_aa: CASSPRQGPNTEAFF
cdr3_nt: TGTGCCAGTAGTCCGCGACAGGGCCCGAACACTGAAGCTTTCTTT

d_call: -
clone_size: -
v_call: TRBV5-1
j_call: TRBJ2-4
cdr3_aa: CASSLDHWGGDIQYF
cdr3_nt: TGCGCCAGCAGCTTGGATCACTGGGGAGGCGACATTCAGTACTTC

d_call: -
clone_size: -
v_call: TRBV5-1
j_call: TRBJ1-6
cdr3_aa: CASSTGQYNSPLHF
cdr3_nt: TGCGCCAGCAGTACCGGACAATATAATTCACCCCTCCACTTT

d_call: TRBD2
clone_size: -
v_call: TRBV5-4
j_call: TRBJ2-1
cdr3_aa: CASSLGRGSGAYNEQFF
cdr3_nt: TGTGCCAGCAGCTTGGGAAGGGGTAGCGGGGCCTACAATGAGCAGTTCTTC

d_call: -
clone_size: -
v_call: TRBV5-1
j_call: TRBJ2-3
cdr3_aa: CASSLKLAITDTQYF
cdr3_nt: TGCGCCAGCAGCTTAAAACTAGCCATCACAGATACGCAGTATTTT

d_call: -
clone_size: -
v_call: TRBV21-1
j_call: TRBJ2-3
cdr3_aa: CASSKACHRVGSTDTQYF
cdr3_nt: TGTGCCAGCAGCAAAGCTTGCCACAGGGTGGGGAGCACAGATACGCAGTATTTT

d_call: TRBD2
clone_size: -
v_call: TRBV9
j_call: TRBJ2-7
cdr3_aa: CASSESGTSVYEQYF
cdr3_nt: TGTGCCAGCAGCGAGAGCGGGACTAGCGTCTACGAGCAGTACTTC

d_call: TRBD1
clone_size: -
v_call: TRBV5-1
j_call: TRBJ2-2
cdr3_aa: CASSFRTTGVEATGELFF
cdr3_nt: TGCGCCAGCAGCTTCCGCACTACAGGGGTCGAGGCCACCGGGGAGCTGTTTTTT

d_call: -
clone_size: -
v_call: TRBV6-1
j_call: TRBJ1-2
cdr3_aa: CASRYAVNYGYTF
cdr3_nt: TGTGCCAGCAGGTACGCGGTTAACTATGGCTACACCTTC

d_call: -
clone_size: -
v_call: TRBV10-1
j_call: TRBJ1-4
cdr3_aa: CASSARTGEKLFF
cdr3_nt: TGCGCCAGCAGTGCCCGGACGGGGGAAAAACTGTTTTTT

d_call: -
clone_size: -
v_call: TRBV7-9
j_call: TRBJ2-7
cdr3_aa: CASSLDGGGLEQYF
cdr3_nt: TGTGCCAGCAGCTTAGACGGGGGAGGCCTCGAGCAGTACTTC

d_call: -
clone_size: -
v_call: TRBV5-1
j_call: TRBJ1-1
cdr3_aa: CASSLSLLNTEAFF
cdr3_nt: TGCGCCAGCAGCTTGAGCCTACTGAACACTGAAGCTTTCTTT

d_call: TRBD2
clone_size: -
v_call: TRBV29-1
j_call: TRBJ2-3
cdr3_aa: CSASTSGGADTQYF
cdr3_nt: TGCAGCGCTTCCACTAGCGGGGGGGCAGATACGCAGTATTTT